This entry features one T cell receptor (beta chain) sequence. Its antigen is not known. Time point defined: persistent/refractory GD, antithyroid drugs over 5 years with positive TRAb. Researchers made the TCR library from RNA that was extracted from PBMCs. EDTA tubes received approximately 10 milliliters of drawn peripheral blood. The sample originates from a study of regulatory T cells in long-lasting Graves disease. General observations from the study: Fewer public clonotypes were shared by new patients (over 950) than by persistent patients (about 2,500). Persistent disease exhibited a predilection for TRBV28, TRBJ1-2 and TRBJ2-5. Sample size was small, which may have lowered accuracy.

Germline loops: CDR1 DFQATT, CDR2 SNEGSKA (reference sequence). V was shortened by 5 bases and J by 4 bases, with 6 bases between the two germline ends. CDR3 length: 11 residues. Libraries of TCR beta came from iRepertoire HTBI primers plus Arm-PCR of CDR3 regions. One entry per CDR3 protein, called by TCRdb with MiXCR from the multiplex PCR reads. This table holds roughly 490,000 distinct CDR3 sequences, 22% found once. This chain links TRBV20-1 with TRBJ2-4; D remains ambiguous. The sample consisted of peripheral blood mononuclear cells (PBMCs), taken when the disease was refractory, from a patient treated with antithyroid drugs. This clonotype was obtained from a female donor with Graves disease. The CDR3, as DNA: TGCAGTGCTTACCAGAAAAACATTCAGTACTTC. Translating it yields CSAYQKNIQYF.